What follows are 22 T cell receptor beta chains derived from one specimen sequenced in a study of shared clonotypes between healthy human individuals. Profiling relied on immunoSEQ multiplex PCR, and the TCRdb table lists in-frame clones only, not all of them. The sample holds more than 1 million clones, approximately 80% seen once. The sample comprised memory CD4+ T cells from PBMCs. Subset indicated: CD45RA-negative fraction. Source of these receptors: a man aged 18 to 35 in good health. Some clones in this sample may be carry-over from other donors' samples.

This rearrangement joins TRBV28 to TRBJ2-5; 9 bases line up with TRBD1. The CDR3 spans 15 residues. V lost 4 bases, J lost 3 bases, and 6 bases stayed unmatched. The germline gives CDR1 MDHEN, CDR2 SYDVKM. CDR3 coding DNA: TGTGCCAGCAGTTCCCTCGGGACAGGGAAAGAGACCCAGTACTTC. The encoded protein is CASSSLGTGKETQYF.

There are a few counts of this clone. This chain connects TRBV15 to TRBJ1-5, with D hard to call. CDR1 is LNHNV and CDR2 is YYDKDF in the germline V gene (reference sequence). The CDR3 has 12 residues. V lost 8 bases, J lost 3 bases, and 8 bases lay in between. The CDR3 spells CATGQVNQPQHF. The CDR3 DNA follows: TGTGCCACCGGTCAGGTCAATCAGCCCCAGCATTTT.

This chain uses TRBV27 with TRBJ1-1; the match to TRBD1 covers 7 bases. Per the germline V gene, CDR1 is MNHEY and CDR2 is SMNVEV (reference sequence). The CDR3 totals 15 residues. V shed 2 bases and J 0 bases; nucleotides not matched to a gene: 3. This CDR3 reads CASSLKGQMNTEAFF. The CDR3 DNA reads TGTGCCAGCAGTTTAAAGGGACAGATGAACACTGAAGCTTTCTTT.

The V gene is TRBV6-1, the J gene TRBJ2-7, with a weak D call TRBD2 (6 bases). The CDR3 consists of 17 residues. Trimming stripped 3 bases from V and 3 bases from J, with 21 bases between. Germline V gene lookup returns CDR1 MNHNS and CDR2 SASEGT. CDR3 residues: CASSDRRGRSFYYEQYF. CDR3 nucleotides: TGTGCCAGCAGTGACCGACGGGGGAGGTCCTTTTACTACGAGCAGTACTTC.

This clone turned up a few times. This chain links TRBV28 with TRBJ2-5, with a weak D call TRBD1 (5 bases). V dropped 7 bases and J dropped 3 bases, with 6 bases sitting between them. CDR3 length equals 11 residues. Germline-derived CDR1 and CDR2 are MDHEN and SYDVKM. DNA for the CDR3: TGTGCCAGCATACAGGAAGAGACCCAGTACTTC. Its protein is CASIQEETQYF.

Turning to this clone: This same CDR3 is encoded by further DNA sequences in the sample. The chain joins TRBV7-3 to TRBJ1-5; TRBD1 might be the D (5 bases). V was pared by 3 bases and J by 4 bases, with 7 bases between. Germline V gene data show CDR1 as SGHTA and CDR2 as FQGTGA. The CDR3 runs 13 residues. CDR3 DNA sequence: TGTGCCAGCAGCTTGGGGCAGAATCAGCCCCAGCATTTT. Translated, it gives CASSLGQNQPQHF.

This chain uses TRBV7-2 with TRBJ1-3; the match to TRBD1 covers 10 bases. This CDR3 is 15 amino acids long. CDR1 is SGHTA, CDR2 FQGNSA, per germline. The V and J ends lost 4 bases and 4 bases, in that order; junction bases with no gene match: 4. Here the CDR3 reads CASSSDRGRGNTIYF. The DNA of the CDR3 is TGTGCCAGCAGCTCTGACAGGGGGCGAGGAAACACCATATATTTT.

V is TRBV6-1 and J is TRBJ2-7, with D perhaps assigned TRBD1 or TRBD2 (5 bases each). The V gene's germline CDR1 is MNHNS and CDR2 SASEGT. Trimming shortened V by 10 bases and J by 4 bases, and 17 bases separated the two germline ends. The CDR3 spans 13 residues. In nucleotides, the CDR3 is TGTGCCACCGGGACCCTAACCGGTTACGAGCAGTACTTC. Protein product: CATGTLTGYEQYF.

This clone came up once. The J gene is TRBJ2-5, the V gene TRBV5-5; D ambiguous. The V gene lost 6 bases and the J gene lost 4 bases, with 16 bases spanning the gap. This CDR3 region has 14 residues. The germline V gene has CDR1 SGHKS and CDR2 YYEKEE (reference sequence). The CDR3 region has the DNA TGTGCCAGCACCCGTATTTGGGAAGGAGAGACCCAGTACTTC. Protein: CASTRIWEGETQYF.

The chain couples TRBV7-8 to TRBJ1-1, with D possibly being TRBD1 (5 bases). This CDR3 has 14 residues. In germline, CDR1 is SGHVS, CDR2 FQNEAQ. Between the trimmed V and J ends, which lost 4 bases and 1 base, there was a span of 10 bases. The CDR3 sequence: CASSWRQSNTEAFF. CDR3 bases: TGTGCCAGCAGCTGGCGACAGTCGAACACTGAAGCTTTCTTT.

On this clone: Additional DNA sequences in this sample encode the identical CDR3. This chain links TRBV5-1 with TRBJ2-2, with a weak D call TRBD1 (6 bases). The CDR3 has 15 residues. With 0 bases removed from V and 2 bases from J, the gap between germline ends came to 8 bases. Germline-derived CDR1 and CDR2 are SGHRS and YFSETQ. CDR3 protein: CASSLVGQNTGELFF. CDR3 in DNA: TGCGCCAGCAGCTTGGTGGGACAAAACACCGGGGAGCTGTTTTTT. The full variable domain, its missing parts supplied by reference TRBV5-1 and TRBJ2-2, is KAGVTQTPRYLIKTRGQQVTLSCSPISGHRSVSWYQQTPGQGLQFLFEYFSETQRNKGNFPGRFSGRQFSNSRSEMNVSTLELGDSALYLCASSLVGQNTGELFFGEGSRLTVL.

The chain uses TRBV28 and TRBJ2-7; possibly TRBD1 for D (7 bases). Per the germline V gene, CDR1 is MDHEN and CDR2 is SYDVKM. Trimming took 4 bases from V and 5 from J, leaving 15 bases between them. This CDR3 is 14 amino acids long. CDR3 residues: CASSSGGTANEQYF. CDR3 DNA: TGTGCCAGCAGTTCGGGCGGGACAGCGAACGAGCAGTACTTC.

At least ten counts were recorded for this clone. The chain carries TRBV5-8 and TRBJ1-3; D ambiguous. Trimming removed 2 bases from V and 4 bases from J, with 4 bases in between. Germline CDR1 reads SGHTS; CDR2 reads YDEGEE. This CDR3 comprises 12 residues. The CDR3, as DNA: TGTGCCAGCAGCTTCCGGGGAAACACCATATATTTT. This sequence encodes CASSFRGNTIYF.

The chain carries TRBV21-1 and TRBJ1-4. TRBV21-1 is termed a pseudogene. This CDR3 spans 15 amino acids. Here the CDR3 reads CASSKVRAFNEKLFF. In DNA form, the CDR3 reads TGTGCCAGCAGCAAAGTGCGGGCCTTTAATGAAAAACTGTTTTTT.

J is TRBJ2-1 and V is TRBV7-3, with D unresolved. The V gene lost 7 bases and the J gene lost 8 bases, with 12 bases spanning the gap. The CDR3 totals 12 residues. CDR1 is SGHTA, CDR2 FQGTGA, per germline. In DNA form, the CDR3 reads TGTGCCAGCACCGGCCATGGGGATGAGCAGTTCTTC. This encodes CASTGHGDEQFF.

The chain links TRBV7-2 to TRBJ2-7; 7 bases match TRBD1. Trimming removed 5 bases from V and 6 bases from J; junction bases left unmatched: 10. This CDR3 is 14 amino acids long. From germline, CDR1 is SGHTA and CDR2 FQGNSA. CDR3 sequence (DNA): TGTGCCAGCAGCCCGGGACAGCCTCTATCCGAGCAGTACTTC. Translation: CASSPGQPLSEQYF.

This clone was counted ten times or more. This sequence joins TRBV27 and TRBJ1-2; possibly TRBD1 for D (6 bases). The CDR3 totals 14 residues. With 5 bases removed from V and 8 bases from J, the gap between germline ends came to 18 bases. Germline V CDR1 and CDR2: MNHEY, SMNVEV (reference sequence). This CDR3 reads CASSPRGGGRGYTF. In DNA, the CDR3 is TGTGCCAGCAGTCCACGGGGAGGGGGTAGGGGCTACACCTTC.

The chain links TRBV6-6 to TRBJ2-7, with a possible D match to TRBD1 (5 bases). Trimming took off 0 bases at V and 6 bases at J, with 12 bases between the two ends. The germline gives CDR1 MNHNY, CDR2 SVGAGI (reference sequence). The CDR3 extends over 14 amino acids. Here the CDR3 reads CASSYSSAGREQYF. CDR3 DNA sequence: TGTGCCAGCAGTTACTCGTCGGCAGGGCGCGAGCAGTACTTC.

This chain connects TRBV7-8 to TRBJ2-1; D gene ambiguous. Germline loops: CDR1 SGHVS, CDR2 FQNEAQ. The CDR3 totals 15 residues. V lost 5 bases and J lost 4, with 15 bases in between. CDR3 region: CASSPRTGRYNEQFF. The CDR3 DNA reads TGTGCCAGCAGCCCGCGGACCGGAAGATACAATGAGCAGTTCTTC.

V is TRBV27 and J is TRBJ2-3; D is unresolved. CDR1 is MNHEY and CDR2 is SMNVEV in the germline V gene (reference sequence). V shed 3 bases and J shed 0 bases, with 7 bases lying between them. The CDR3 has 14 amino acids. The CDR3 region is CASSLIDSTDTQYF. For the CDR3, the DNA is TGTGCCAGCAGTTTGATTGACAGCACAGATACGCAGTATTTT.

The V and J genes are TRBV4-1 and TRBJ2-7, with a weak D call TRBD2 (6 bases). Looked up from germline, CDR1 is MGHRA and CDR2 is YSYEKL. The CDR3 is made up of 18 amino acids. Trimming took 0 bases from V and 1 from J, leaving 19 bases between them. DNA for the CDR3: TGCGCCAGCAGCCAAGATGGAAGGAGGAGGGACGGATCCTACGAGCAGTACTTC. Translating gives CASSQDGRRRDGSYEQYF.

The chain is built from TRBV6-5 and TRBJ2-1, with 11 bases fitting TRBD2. The germline V gene has CDR1 MNHEY and CDR2 SVGAGI. V was pared by 6 bases and J by 9 bases, with 1 base of the junction left unmatched. This CDR3 is built from 12 residues. CDR3 nucleotides: TGTGCCAGCAGGGGGACTAGCGGTGAGCAGTTCTTC. Its translation is CASRGTSGEQFF.